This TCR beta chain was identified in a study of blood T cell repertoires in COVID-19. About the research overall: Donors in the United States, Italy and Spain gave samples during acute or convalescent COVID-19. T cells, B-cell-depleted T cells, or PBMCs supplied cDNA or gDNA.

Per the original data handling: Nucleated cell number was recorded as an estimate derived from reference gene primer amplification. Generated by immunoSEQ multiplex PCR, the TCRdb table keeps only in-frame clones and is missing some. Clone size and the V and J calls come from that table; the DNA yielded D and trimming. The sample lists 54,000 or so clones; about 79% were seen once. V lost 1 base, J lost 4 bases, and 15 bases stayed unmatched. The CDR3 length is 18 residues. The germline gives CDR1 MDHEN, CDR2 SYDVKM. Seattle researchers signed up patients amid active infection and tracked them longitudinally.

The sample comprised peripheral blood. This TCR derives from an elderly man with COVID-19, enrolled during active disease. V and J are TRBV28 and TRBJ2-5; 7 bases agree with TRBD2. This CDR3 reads CASSLSRGGEWAAETQYF. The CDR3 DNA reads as TGTGCCAGCAGTTTATCCCGGGGAGGGGAATGGGCAGCAGAGACCCAGTACTTC.